This note documents a single TCR beta chain sequence. The sample originates from a study of shared T cell receptors in the human thymus. Germline values: CDR1 MNHNY, CDR2 SVGAGI (reference sequence). The CDR3 totals 14 residues. V gave up 6 bases and J gave up 3 bases, with 15 bases separating them. Repertoires were generated with immunoSEQ multiplex PCR, while TCRdb's copy carries only in-frame clones and drops some. The sample contains roughly 410,000 clones, 95% of which appear only once. Sequences were obtained from thymocytes. This clonotype was sampled from a human donor. The rearrangement joins TRBV6-6 to TRBJ2-7, with D tentatively TRBD1 (5 bases). CDR3 in amino acids: CASSSGDRDYEQYF. CDR3 nucleotide sequence: TGTGCCAGCAGCTCAGGTGACAGAGACTACGAGCAGTACTTC.